This TCR beta chain was identified during a study of radiotherapy plus CTLA-4 blockade in lung cancer. For the study at large: The study recorded objective responses in roughly 18% of patients and disease control in 31%. Whole-study results and caveats: In blood, TCR clones derived from the tumor expanded after radiotherapy plus ipilimumab.

Notes on this clone: The antigen remains unidentified.

CDR1 and CDR2 from the germline V gene are MNHEY and SMNVEV (reference sequence). Between the trimmed V and J ends, which lost 5 bases and 5 bases, there was a span of 19 bases. CDR3 length equals 15 residues. This table comes from immunoSEQ multiplex PCR, and its TCRdb copy is limited to in-frame clones, with some not included. This sample has some 96,000 clones, with around nine tenths found just once. Sequencing was performed on peripheral blood, taken from a patient treated with radiotherapy plus ipilimumab. The chain has TRBV27 and TRBJ2-7, with D possibly matching TRBD2 (6 bases). The TCR sequence derives from a human donor with non-small cell lung cancer that progressed on radiotherapy plus ipilimumab. The chain's CDR3 is CASSPWGEKRNEQYF. CDR3 bases: TGTGCCAGCAGTCCATGGGGGGAAAAAAGGAACGAGCAGTACTTC.